These T cell receptor beta chains were read from a single sample in a study of regulatory and conventional T cells in RAG deficiency. Sequencing used immunoSEQ multiplex PCR; TCRdb keeps in-frame clones, though not all of them. The top ten clones hold about 1.2% of a sample with 9,400 or so clones, 89% of them seen once. These data also featured in a second study, about regulatory T cells.

Material: Tregs sorted from blood. These TCRs come from a human donor in good health. The CDR3 runs from the conserved cysteine through the conserved F or W. Fields, in order: V gene, clone size, D gene, J gene, CDR3 protein, CDR3 DNA. A D gene is named only where the DNA matches it firmly. Clone size appears in some rows only: once, few, many, or a class for an expanded clone.

V gene: TRBV28
clone size: -
D gene: -
J gene: TRBJ2-6
CDR3 protein: CASRDISGANVLAF
CDR3 DNA: TGTGCCAGCAGGGACATCTCTGGGGCCAACGTCCTGGCTTTC

V gene: TRBV7-9
clone size: -
D gene: -
J gene: TRBJ2-7
CDR3 protein: CASSSKNEQYF
CDR3 DNA: TGTGCCAGCAGCTCGAAGAACGAGCAGTACTTC

V gene: TRBV2
clone size: -
D gene: -
J gene: TRBJ2-3
CDR3 protein: CASIAQGPDTQYF
CDR3 DNA: TGTGCCAGCATCGCACAGGGCCCAGATACGCAGTATTTT

V gene: TRBV7-8
clone size: -
D gene: TRBD1
J gene: TRBJ1-1
CDR3 protein: CASSGTGGNTEAFF
CDR3 DNA: TGTGCCAGCAGCGGGACAGGGGGGAACACTGAAGCTTTCTTT

V gene: TRBV11-3
clone size: -
D gene: TRBD2
J gene: TRBJ2-3
CDR3 protein: CASSFSGGRAGTQYF
CDR3 DNA: TGTGCCAGCAGCTTTTCAGGCGGGAGGGCCGGGACGCAGTATTTT

V gene: TRBV30
clone size: -
D gene: -
J gene: TRBJ2-7
CDR3 protein: CAWSGRNQYEQYF
CDR3 DNA: TGTGCCTGGAGTGGACGAAATCAGTACGAGCAGTACTTC

V gene: TRBV6-1
clone size: -
D gene: TRBD1
J gene: TRBJ1-5
CDR3 protein: CASRRQGFGNQPQHF
CDR3 DNA: TGTGCCAGCAGGAGACAGGGGTTTGGCAATCAGCCCCAGCATTTT

V gene: TRBV7-9
clone size: -
D gene: TRBD2
J gene: TRBJ2-1
CDR3 protein: CASSLFSGGSYNEQFF
CDR3 DNA: TGTGCCAGCAGCTTATTTAGCGGGGGCTCCTACAATGAGCAGTTCTTC

V gene: TRBV11-3
clone size: -
D gene: -
J gene: TRBJ1-1
CDR3 protein: CASTAVGALKAFF
CDR3 DNA: TGTGCCAGCACCGCGGTCGGGGCCTTGAAAGCTTTCTTT

V gene: TRBV2
clone size: -
D gene: TRBD1
J gene: TRBJ2-1
CDR3 protein: CASSANRGTAGEQFF
CDR3 DNA: TGTGCCAGCAGTGCTAACAGGGGGACGGCAGGTGAGCAGTTCTTC

V gene: TRBV6-5
clone size: -
D gene: TRBD2
J gene: TRBJ2-3
CDR3 protein: CASSYSKAGGRHTQYF
CDR3 DNA: TGTGCCAGCAGTTACTCGAAAGCGGGAGGGCGACATACGCAGTATTTT

V gene: TRBV6-6
clone size: -
D gene: TRBD1
J gene: TRBJ1-2
CDR3 protein: CASSLTGGYGYTF
CDR3 DNA: TGTGCCAGCAGTTTGACAGGGGGCTATGGCTACACCTTC

V gene: TRBV7-8
clone size: -
D gene: -
J gene: TRBJ2-1
CDR3 protein: CASSLLGRASYNEQFF
CDR3 DNA: TGTGCCAGCAGCTTACTCGGCAGGGCGTCCTACAATGAGCAGTTCTTC

V gene: TRBV28
clone size: -
D gene: -
J gene: TRBJ1-5
CDR3 protein: CASSLLAGSQPQHF
CDR3 DNA: TGTGCCAGCAGTTTATTGGCGGGGTCACAGCCCCAGCATTTT

V gene: TRBV27
clone size: once
D gene: TRBD1
J gene: TRBJ1-2
CDR3 protein: CASSPRTGNYGYTF
CDR3 DNA: TGTGCCAGCAGTCCCCGGACAGGGAACTATGGCTACACCTTC

V gene: TRBV11-3
clone size: -
D gene: -
J gene: TRBJ2-7
CDR3 protein: CASSWDDSSYEQYF
CDR3 DNA: TGTGCCAGCAGCTGGGACGACAGCTCCTACGAGCAGTACTTC

V gene: TRBV18
clone size: -
D gene: TRBD1
J gene: TRBJ1-1
CDR3 protein: CASSPLLGTEHGAFF
CDR3 DNA: TGTGCCAGCTCACCACTGCTGGGGACAGAGCATGGGGCTTTCTTT

V gene: TRBV19
clone size: -
D gene: -
J gene: TRBJ2-2
CDR3 protein: CASSGHTNTGELFF
CDR3 DNA: TGTGCCAGTAGCGGACATACGAACACCGGGGAGCTGTTTTTT

V gene: TRBV18
clone size: -
D gene: -
J gene: TRBJ2-7
CDR3 protein: CASSPPGTVEQYF
CDR3 DNA: TGTGCCAGCTCACCACCGGGAACAGTCGAGCAGTACTTC

V gene: TRBV11-1
clone size: -
D gene: -
J gene: TRBJ2-7
CDR3 protein: CASSPRQFNSEQYF
CDR3 DNA: TGTGCCAGCAGCCCCCGACAGTTTAACTCCGAGCAGTACTTC

V gene: TRBV6-1
clone size: -
D gene: -
J gene: TRBJ1-5
CDR3 protein: CAESSGGQPQHF
CDR3 DNA: TGTGCTGAATCTTCCGGGGGGCAGCCCCAGCATTTT

V gene: TRBV29-1
clone size: -
D gene: TRBD2
J gene: TRBJ2-5
CDR3 protein: CSAELARGQETQYF
CDR3 DNA: TGCAGCGCAGAACTAGCGCGGGGCCAAGAGACCCAGTACTTC

V gene: TRBV11-2
clone size: -
D gene: -
J gene: TRBJ1-3
CDR3 protein: CASQPRGAGGNTIYF
CDR3 DNA: TGTGCCAGCCAGCCAAGGGGGGCGGGAGGAAACACCATATATTTT

V gene: TRBV29-1
clone size: -
D gene: -
J gene: TRBJ1-2
CDR3 protein: CSVLRGGNYGYTF
CDR3 DNA: TGCAGCGTTCTTCGCGGAGGGAACTATGGCTACACCTTC

V gene: TRBV5-1
clone size: few
D gene: -
J gene: TRBJ1-6
CDR3 protein: CASSLGQANSPLHF
CDR3 DNA: TGCGCCAGCAGCTTGGGGCAGGCTAATTCACCCCTCCACTTT

V gene: TRBV21-1
clone size: -
D gene: -
J gene: TRBJ2-5
CDR3 protein: CASSNYNGDGALWGRETQYF
CDR3 DNA: TGTGCCAGCAGCAACTACAATGGTGACGGTGCGTTATGGGGCAGGGAGACCCAGTACTTC

V gene: TRBV2
clone size: -
D gene: TRBD1
J gene: TRBJ2-2
CDR3 protein: CASEKDRANTGELFF
CDR3 DNA: TGTGCCAGCGAGAAGGACAGGGCGAACACCGGGGAGCTGTTTTTT

V gene: TRBV7-9
clone size: -
D gene: -
J gene: TRBJ2-2
CDR3 protein: CASSSWDSYTGELFF
CDR3 DNA: TGTGCCAGCAGCTCATGGGACTCTTACACCGGGGAGCTGTTTTTT

V gene: TRBV13
clone size: -
D gene: TRBD2
J gene: TRBJ2-7
CDR3 protein: CASSSNLFSGSPGEQYF
CDR3 DNA: TGTGCCAGCAGCTCCAATCTGTTTAGCGGGAGTCCGGGCGAGCAGTACTTC

V gene: TRBV19
clone size: -
D gene: -
J gene: TRBJ1-4
CDR3 protein: CASSRVLYEKLFF
CDR3 DNA: TGTGCCAGTAGTAGGGTGCTCTATGAAAAACTGTTTTTT

V gene: TRBV28
clone size: -
D gene: TRBD1
J gene: TRBJ1-1
CDR3 protein: CASSSGQGGTEAFF
CDR3 DNA: TGTGCCAGCAGTTCGGGACAGGGGGGTACTGAAGCTTTCTTT

V gene: TRBV2
clone size: -
D gene: TRBD1
J gene: TRBJ1-1
CDR3 protein: CASSPGTGWTEAFF
CDR3 DNA: TGTGCCAGCAGCCCGGGGACAGGGTGGACTGAAGCTTTCTTT

V gene: TRBV19
clone size: -
D gene: -
J gene: TRBJ1-3
CDR3 protein: CASSSRRDSLSSGNTIYF
CDR3 DNA: TGTGCCAGTAGTTCTCGACGGGACTCCCTGAGCTCTGGAAACACCATATATTTT

V gene: TRBV5-1
clone size: -
D gene: TRBD1
J gene: TRBJ1-4
CDR3 protein: CASRRDRDEKLFF
CDR3 DNA: TGCGCCAGCAGGAGGGACAGGGACGAAAAACTGTTTTTT

V gene: TRBV6-6
clone size: -
D gene: -
J gene: TRBJ2-7
CDR3 protein: CASRQGSTTYEQYF
CDR3 DNA: TGTGCCAGCAGACAGGGTTCGACTACCTACGAGCAGTACTTC

V gene: TRBV6-1
clone size: -
D gene: -
J gene: TRBJ1-5
CDR3 protein: CASSEADRYQPQHF
CDR3 DNA: TGTGCCAGCAGTGAAGCAGACAGGTATCAGCCCCAGCATTTT

V gene: TRBV6-5
clone size: -
D gene: TRBD2
J gene: TRBJ2-3
CDR3 protein: CASSLSGSADTQYF
CDR3 DNA: TGTGCCAGCAGTTTAAGCGGGAGCGCAGATACGCAGTATTTT

V gene: TRBV5-1
clone size: -
D gene: -
J gene: TRBJ1-2
CDR3 protein: CASSYDPTGPWGYTF
CDR3 DNA: TGCGCCAGCAGCTACGACCCGACCGGCCCGTGGGGCTACACCTTC

V gene: TRBV7-8
clone size: -
D gene: -
J gene: TRBJ1-1
CDR3 protein: CASSLLPTEAFF
CDR3 DNA: TGTGCCAGCAGCTTATTACCCACTGAAGCTTTCTTT

V gene: TRBV15
clone size: -
D gene: -
J gene: TRBJ2-5
CDR3 protein: CATSRGKETQYF
CDR3 DNA: TGTGCCACCAGCAGGGGGAAAGAGACCCAGTACTTC

V gene: TRBV28
clone size: few
D gene: -
J gene: TRBJ2-7
CDR3 protein: CASSLPVGGLGYEQYF
CDR3 DNA: TGTGCCAGCAGTTTACCGGTAGGGGGACTCGGCTACGAGCAGTACTTC

V gene: TRBV19
clone size: -
D gene: TRBD2
J gene: TRBJ2-1
CDR3 protein: CASRGLAGRNEQFF
CDR3 DNA: TGTGCCAGTAGAGGACTAGCGGGTCGCAATGAGCAGTTCTTC

V gene: TRBV29-1
clone size: -
D gene: -
J gene: TRBJ2-7
CDR3 protein: CSVEESRRAVF
CDR3 DNA: TGCAGCGTTGAAGAATCGCGGAGGGCGGTATTC

V gene: TRBV18
clone size: -
D gene: TRBD2
J gene: TRBJ2-3
CDR3 protein: CASSPRTSGRTDTQYF
CDR3 DNA: TGTGCCAGCTCACCCCGGACTAGCGGGCGGACAGATACGCAGTATTTT

V gene: TRBV7-3
clone size: -
D gene: -
J gene: TRBJ1-1
CDR3 protein: CASSLDGVNTEAFF
CDR3 DNA: TGTGCCAGCAGCTTAGACGGGGTGAACACTGAAGCTTTCTTT

V gene: TRBV7-2
clone size: -
D gene: TRBD2
J gene: TRBJ2-2
CDR3 protein: CASSLLVGGTGELFF
CDR3 DNA: TGTGCCAGCAGCTTATTGGTGGGGGGGACCGGGGAGCTGTTTTTT

V gene: TRBV11-2
clone size: -
D gene: TRBD1
J gene: TRBJ1-2
CDR3 protein: CASSLVGTDYGYTF
CDR3 DNA: TGTGCCAGCAGCTTAGTCGGGACAGATTATGGCTACACCTTC

V gene: TRBV19
clone size: -
D gene: TRBD2
J gene: TRBJ2-4
CDR3 protein: CASSIRTSGTGNIQYF
CDR3 DNA: TGTGCCAGTAGTATACGGACTAGCGGGACCGGAAACATTCAGTACTTC

V gene: TRBV19
clone size: once
D gene: TRBD1
J gene: TRBJ2-2
CDR3 protein: CASTTLLTGAAGELFF
CDR3 DNA: TGTGCCAGTACCACCTTACTGACAGGGGCGGCCGGGGAGCTGTTTTTT

V gene: TRBV4-1
clone size: once
D gene: -
J gene: TRBJ1-2
CDR3 protein: CASSLTGQNRKTYGYTF
CDR3 DNA: TGCGCCAGCAGCCTAACCGGCCAGAACCGAAAGACCTATGGCTACACCTTC

V gene: TRBV5-1
clone size: -
D gene: TRBD2
J gene: TRBJ2-1
CDR3 protein: CASSLAASVAGGNEQFF
CDR3 DNA: TGCGCCAGCAGCTTGGCAGCTTCCGTAGCGGGAGGGAATGAGCAGTTCTTC

V gene: TRBV6-1
clone size: -
D gene: -
J gene: TRBJ1-2
CDR3 protein: CASRGDYGYTF
CDR3 DNA: TGTGCCAGCAGGGGGGACTATGGCTACACCTTC

V gene: TRBV6-1
clone size: -
D gene: -
J gene: TRBJ1-6
CDR3 protein: CASSEAFGDSPLHF
CDR3 DNA: TGTGCCAGCAGTGAAGCGTTCGGAGATTCACCCCTCCACTTT

V gene: TRBV5-1
clone size: -
D gene: TRBD1
J gene: TRBJ2-7
CDR3 protein: CASRQGYEQYF
CDR3 DNA: TGCGCCAGCCGACAGGGCTACGAGCAGTACTTC

V gene: TRBV7-9
clone size: -
D gene: -
J gene: TRBJ1-1
CDR3 protein: CASSNRAPGSTEAFF
CDR3 DNA: TGTGCCAGCAGCAACCGGGCCCCAGGTTCCACTGAAGCTTTCTTT

V gene: TRBV7-3
clone size: -
D gene: -
J gene: TRBJ1-1
CDR3 protein: CASSLRGSDTEAFF
CDR3 DNA: TGTGCCAGCAGCTTAAGGGGAAGCGACACTGAAGCTTTCTTT

V gene: TRBV4-2
clone size: -
D gene: -
J gene: TRBJ1-5
CDR3 protein: CASSQDLWTTARGNQPQHF
CDR3 DNA: TGTGCCAGCAGCCAAGATCTGTGGACCACGGCGCGAGGCAATCAGCCCCAGCATTTT

V gene: TRBV5-1
clone size: -
D gene: TRBD1
J gene: TRBJ1-1
CDR3 protein: CASSPRQGAIIATEAFF
CDR3 DNA: TGCGCCAGCAGCCCACGGCAGGGGGCGATTATCGCCACTGAAGCTTTCTTT

V gene: TRBV9
clone size: -
D gene: -
J gene: TRBJ1-1
CDR3 protein: CASSVAPGMTEAFF
CDR3 DNA: TGTGCCAGCAGCGTAGCCCCAGGGATGACTGAAGCTTTCTTT

V gene: TRBV14
clone size: few
D gene: -
J gene: TRBJ2-2
CDR3 protein: CASSRAASGSRTGELFF
CDR3 DNA: TGTGCCAGCAGCAGGGCGGCGAGTGGGAGTCGGACCGGGGAGCTGTTTTTT